Listed below are T cell receptor beta chains from one sample, sequenced in a study of CD8 T cells in ankylosing spondylitis. TCRdb used MiXCR to reprocess the 5' RACE reads, holding one entry per CDR3 protein. The table includes 180,000 or so distinct CDR3 sequences, around 10% detected once. Input material: blood, either unsorted or a sorted T cell fraction (not recorded which). These receptors all come from a male donor with ankylosing spondylitis or in good health (not recorded which). Both conserved end residues are part of each CDR3. A D gene is named only where the DNA matches it firmly. Size is stated for part of the rows, as once, few or many counts, or as a class when the clone is expanded.

D	V	size	J	CDR3
-	TRBV5-1	many	TRBJ2-1	CATRPSSANNEQFF
TRBD2	TRBV5-6	many	TRBJ2-7	CASSLRLAGGRQYF
-	TRBV3-1	many	TRBJ1-2	CASTEGGLNYGYTF
TRBD2	TRBV6-2/TRBV6-3	-	TRBJ2-7	CASSYTTTSGRGWQYF
TRBD2	TRBV6-5	few	TRBJ2-4	CASSYRTSGELAKNIQYF
-	TRBV12-3/TRBV12-4	few	TRBJ1-3	CASTTGHTGNTIYF
-	TRBV20-1	few	TRBJ2-5	CSARVSHQETQYF
-	TRBV27	many	TRBJ2-7	CASSLVERYEQYF
-	TRBV7-8	-	TRBJ2-5	CASSSPGASQETQYF
TRBD2	TRBV6-2/TRBV6-3	many	TRBJ2-3	CASSYPASGSRADTQYF
TRBD1	TRBV5-1	many	TRBJ1-1	CASSAPGQLNTEAFF
-	TRBV11-2	-	TRBJ2-1	CASSPRNRETYNEQFF
TRBD2	TRBV7-6	-	TRBJ2-1	CASSLLFRYTGGVDEQFF
-	TRBV2	many	TRBJ1-1	CASSEALRPTEAFF
-	TRBV7-7	many	TRBJ2-3	CASSPVSTDTQYF
-	TRBV5-1	many	TRBJ1-4	CASSLGVSSTNEKLFF
-	TRBV11-2	-	TRBJ2-4	CASSSPNSGAKNIQYF
TRBD2	TRBV11-2	many	TRBJ2-2	CASSLDPGGGELFF
-	TRBV7-7	many	TRBJ2-3	CASSLGGGGTTDTQYF
-	TRBV11-2	few	TRBJ1-1	CASSLRGLGGTEAFF
-	TRBV12-3/TRBV12-4	few	TRBJ1-1	CASTLQVGNTEAFF
TRBD2	TRBV5-1	-	TRBJ2-7	CASSLVTSGNGEQYF
-	TRBV6-1	-	TRBJ2-6	CASSRTIPTPFSGANVLTF
-	TRBV4-1	-	TRBJ1-5	CASSQSPEGAYSNQPQHF
-	TRBV5-1	few	TRBJ2-3	CASSLDRASTDTQYF
-	TRBV20-1	many	TRBJ2-3	CSADLTDTQYF
-	TRBV20-1	few	TRBJ2-3	CSAKDTIRSTDTQYF
-	TRBV20-1	many	TRBJ1-6	CSARTLPGASYNSPLHF
-	TRBV7-9	-	TRBJ1-2	CASSLAASGGYGYTF
TRBD1	TRBV5-1	many	TRBJ1-6	CASSSEVQGATYNSPLHF
-	TRBV5-6	-	TRBJ2-2	CASSLGTGVGFGELFF
-	TRBV11-2	few	TRBJ2-3	CASSLAPRDTDTQYF
TRBD2	TRBV11-2	-	TRBJ2-3	CASSWGTSGYGDTQYF
-	TRBV6-5	few	TRBJ1-5	CASSLRVASGQPQHF
TRBD1	TRBV5-6	many	TRBJ1-1	CASSFSGTEAFF
TRBD1	TRBV6-1	many	TRBJ2-7	CASSRGSYEQYF
-	TRBV7-2	few	TRBJ2-2	CASSLVGASNTGELFF
-	TRBV27	few	TRBJ1-5	CASSSSGIGQPQHF
TRBD1	TRBV20-1	few	TRBJ2-7	CSARVGTETGNRYEQYF